A selection of T cell receptor beta chains follows, all from one sample in a study of OX40 agonist ivuxolimab in advanced cancers. Produced via immunoSEQ multiplex PCR; TCRdb's table is partial and in-frame only. The sample shows some 54,000 clones, approximately 87% of them seen only once. Here the sequenced sample was CD4+ or CD8+ T cells sorted from blood, taken in a trial of the OX40 agonist ivuxolimab. These receptors were taken from an adult with an advanced solid tumor such as melanoma, head and neck, liver or kidney cancer. CDR3s include the opening cysteine and the closing phenylalanine or tryptophan. The D gene is left open where the match is weak. Not every row has a clone size; where given, it reads once, few, many or a size class.

v_gene: TRBV5-1; d_gene: -; j_gene: TRBJ2-2; abundance: -; CDR3aa: CASSSLGGDGGELFF; CDR3nt: TGCGCCAGCAGCTCTTTGGGGGGCGATGGCGGGGAGCTGTTTTTT
v_gene: TRBV6-6; d_gene: -; j_gene: TRBJ1-3; abundance: -; CDR3aa: CASSYSGQTGNTIYF; CDR3nt: TGTGCCAGCAGTTACTCCGGACAGACTGGAAACACCATATATTTT
v_gene: TRBV12-5; d_gene: -; j_gene: TRBJ2-3; abundance: -; CDR3aa: CASGWGRTDTTDTQYF; CDR3nt: TGTGCTAGTGGATGGGGTCGAACGGACACCACAGATACGCAGTATTTT
v_gene: TRBV6-1; d_gene: TRBD1; j_gene: TRBJ2-3; abundance: -; CDR3aa: CASSRGQFTDTQYF; CDR3nt: TGTGCCAGCAGTAGGGGACAGTTCACAGATACGCAGTATTTT
v_gene: TRBV29-1; d_gene: TRBD2; j_gene: TRBJ2-1; abundance: -; CDR3aa: CSVEGGFGTTNEQFF; CDR3nt: TGCAGCGTTGAAGGAGGGTTCGGGACTACAAATGAGCAGTTCTTC
v_gene: TRBV28; d_gene: -; j_gene: TRBJ2-7; abundance: -; CDR3aa: CASRTSMSDEQYF; CDR3nt: TGTGCCAGCAGGACCAGCATGTCGGACGAGCAGTACTTC
v_gene: TRBV27; d_gene: -; j_gene: TRBJ1-6; abundance: -; CDR3aa: CASSFSGPSYNSPLHF; CDR3nt: TGTGCCAGCAGTTTTTCAGGGCCCTCCTATAATTCACCCCTCCACTTT
v_gene: TRBV19; d_gene: TRBD1; j_gene: TRBJ2-5; abundance: once; CDR3aa: CASSMTGMGETQYF; CDR3nt: TGTGCCAGTAGTATGACAGGGATGGGGGAGACCCAGTACTTC
v_gene: TRBV19; d_gene: -; j_gene: TRBJ2-3; abundance: once; CDR3aa: CASSISLQVNTDTQYF; CDR3nt: TGTGCCAGTAGTATTTCTTTACAGGTAAACACAGATACGCAGTATTTT
v_gene: TRBV30; d_gene: -; j_gene: TRBJ1-3; abundance: -; CDR3aa: CAWSVRRNTIYF; CDR3nt: TGTGCCTGGAGTGTGAGAAGAAACACCATATATTTT
v_gene: TRBV19; d_gene: -; j_gene: TRBJ2-4; abundance: -; CDR3aa: CASSIRQGPNIQYF; CDR3nt: TGTGCCAGTAGTATAAGGCAGGGACCAAACATTCAGTACTTC
v_gene: TRBV2; d_gene: -; j_gene: TRBJ2-3; abundance: -; CDR3aa: CASSEVVAASSADTQYF; CDR3nt: TGTGCCAGCAGTGAAGTAGTAGCGGCTTCTTCGGCAGATACGCAGTATTTT
v_gene: TRBV28; d_gene: -; j_gene: TRBJ1-5; abundance: once; CDR3aa: CASMPPMGVSNQPQHF; CDR3nt: TGTGCCAGCATGCCCCCCATGGGGGTGAGCAATCAGCCCCAGCATTTT
v_gene: TRBV18; d_gene: TRBD1; j_gene: TRBJ2-7; abundance: -; CDR3aa: CASSPGTGGYEQYF; CDR3nt: TGTGCCAGCTCACCGGGGACAGGGGGCTACGAGCAGTACTTC
v_gene: TRBV19; d_gene: -; j_gene: TRBJ1-4; abundance: -; CDR3aa: CASSVSGARTNEKLFF; CDR3nt: TGTGCCAGTAGCGTTTCAGGGGCTCGAACTAATGAAAAACTGTTTTTT
v_gene: TRBV25-1; d_gene: -; j_gene: TRBJ2-1; abundance: -; CDR3aa: CASSEVTFNEQFF; CDR3nt: TGTGCCAGCAGTGAGGTAACCTTCAATGAGCAGTTCTTC
v_gene: TRBV6-6; d_gene: -; j_gene: TRBJ2-2; abundance: few; CDR3aa: CASSRGQNTGELFF; CDR3nt: TGTGCCAGCAGCCGCGGACAGAACACCGGGGAGCTGTTTTTT
v_gene: TRBV7-2; d_gene: TRBD1; j_gene: TRBJ1-4; abundance: -; CDR3aa: CASSLTGPAATNEKLFF; CDR3nt: TGTGCCAGCAGCTTGACAGGGCCCGCTGCAACTAATGAAAAACTGTTTTTT
v_gene: TRBV5-4; d_gene: TRBD1; j_gene: TRBJ2-3; abundance: -; CDR3aa: CASSSDRGADTQYF; CDR3nt: TGTGCCAGCAGCTCAGACAGGGGGGCAGATACGCAGTATTTT
v_gene: TRBV6-5; d_gene: -; j_gene: TRBJ2-2; abundance: -; CDR3aa: CASSTTDTGELFF; CDR3nt: TGTGCCAGCTCCACCACCGACACCGGGGAGCTGTTTTTT
v_gene: TRBV5-4; d_gene: -; j_gene: TRBJ2-5; abundance: few; CDR3aa: CASSFPRGETQYF; CDR3nt: TGTGCCAGCAGCTTCCCAAGAGGGGAGACCCAGTACTTC
v_gene: TRBV11-1; d_gene: -; j_gene: TRBJ1-1; abundance: -; CDR3aa: CASSETQGWTEAFF; CDR3nt: TGTGCCAGCAGCGAAACACAGGGATGGACTGAAGCTTTCTTT
v_gene: TRBV5-1; d_gene: TRBD1; j_gene: TRBJ2-7; abundance: -; CDR3aa: CASSHPGQSYEQYF; CDR3nt: TGCGCCAGCAGCCATCCGGGACAGTCCTACGAGCAGTACTTC
v_gene: TRBV6-1; d_gene: -; j_gene: TRBJ1-3; abundance: -; CDR3aa: CASSELLGGGNTIYF; CDR3nt: TGTGCCAGCAGTGAATTACTGGGGGGTGGAAACACCATATATTTT
v_gene: TRBV6-5; d_gene: TRBD1; j_gene: TRBJ1-5; abundance: few; CDR3aa: CASRRQGAGNQPQHF; CDR3nt: TGTGCCAGCAGACGACAGGGGGCTGGCAATCAGCCCCAGCATTTT
v_gene: TRBV27; d_gene: TRBD1; j_gene: TRBJ1-1; abundance: once; CDR3aa: CASSPTPTGGQTEAFF; CDR3nt: TGTGCCAGCAGTCCCACGCCGACAGGGGGCCAGACTGAAGCTTTCTTT
v_gene: TRBV18; d_gene: TRBD1; j_gene: TRBJ1-4; abundance: -; CDR3aa: CASSPGFGTGGEKLFF; CDR3nt: TGTGCCAGCTCACCAGGATTCGGGACAGGGGGAGAAAAACTGTTTTTT
v_gene: TRBV10-2; d_gene: TRBD1; j_gene: TRBJ1-1; abundance: -; CDR3aa: CASSRDRSMNTEAFF; CDR3nt: TGCGCCAGCAGCCGGGACAGGTCTATGAACACTGAAGCTTTCTTT
v_gene: TRBV5-5; d_gene: TRBD2; j_gene: TRBJ2-3; abundance: once; CDR3aa: CASSQDSGVITDTQYF; CDR3nt: TGTGCCAGCAGCCAAGATAGCGGGGTGATCACAGATACGCAGTATTTT
v_gene: TRBV9; d_gene: -; j_gene: TRBJ2-5; abundance: -; CDR3aa: CASSVDAGGETQYF; CDR3nt: TGTGCCAGCAGCGTAGATGCAGGAGGAGAGACCCAGTACTTC
v_gene: TRBV18; d_gene: TRBD1; j_gene: TRBJ1-3; abundance: -; CDR3aa: CATAGTGGPLSGNTIYF; CDR3nt: TGTGCCACCGCGGGGACAGGGGGTCCTCTCTCTGGAAACACCATATATTTT
v_gene: TRBV6-4; d_gene: -; j_gene: TRBJ2-2; abundance: -; CDR3aa: CASKTGRNTGELFF; CDR3nt: TGTGCCAGCAAGACTGGGAGAAACACCGGGGAGCTGTTTTTT
v_gene: TRBV6-5; d_gene: TRBD1; j_gene: TRBJ1-3; abundance: -; CDR3aa: CASSDRGGNTIYF; CDR3nt: TGTGCCAGTTCGGACAGGGGAGGAAACACCATATATTTT
v_gene: TRBV18; d_gene: -; j_gene: TRBJ1-5; abundance: -; CDR3aa: CASSPDAGAFTYQPQHF; CDR3nt: TGTGCCAGCTCACCGGATGCGGGGGCGTTTACTTATCAGCCCCAGCATTTT
v_gene: TRBV7-8; d_gene: -; j_gene: TRBJ1-2; abundance: -; CDR3aa: CASSSSVVGLGYGYTF; CDR3nt: TGTGCCAGCAGTAGCTCAGTCGTGGGGCTTGGCTATGGCTACACCTTC
v_gene: TRBV5-1; d_gene: -; j_gene: TRBJ2-5; abundance: few; CDR3aa: CASSLTTRGGETQYF; CDR3nt: TGCGCCAGCAGCTTGACGACCCGAGGTGGAGAGACCCAGTACTTC
v_gene: TRBV28; d_gene: TRBD1; j_gene: TRBJ1-5; abundance: -; CDR3aa: CASQGAGVRDQPQHF; CDR3nt: TGTGCCAGCCAGGGGGCGGGAGTTCGGGATCAGCCCCAGCATTTT
v_gene: TRBV5-1; d_gene: -; j_gene: TRBJ1-1; abundance: once; CDR3aa: CASSLRTDPMRANTEAFF; CDR3nt: TGCGCCAGCAGCCTCAGGACAGACCCGATGAGAGCAAACACTGAAGCTTTCTTT
v_gene: TRBV28; d_gene: TRBD1; j_gene: TRBJ1-2; abundance: -; CDR3aa: CASSVPGQQGANYGYTF; CDR3nt: TGTGCCAGCAGCGTGCCGGGACAGCAAGGGGCTAACTATGGCTACACCTTC
v_gene: TRBV5-4; d_gene: TRBD1; j_gene: TRBJ2-2; abundance: -; CDR3aa: CASSLPGQPNRELFF; CDR3nt: TGTGCCAGCAGCCTCCCGGGACAGCCTAACAGGGAGCTGTTTTTT
v_gene: TRBV27; d_gene: TRBD1; j_gene: TRBJ1-1; abundance: -; CDR3aa: CASSFQGGTEAFF; CDR3nt: TGTGCCAGCAGTTTTCAGGGGGGAACTGAAGCTTTCTTT
v_gene: TRBV19; d_gene: TRBD1; j_gene: TRBJ2-2; abundance: -; CDR3aa: CATNRDRAAGELFF; CDR3nt: TGTGCCACCAACCGGGACAGGGCGGCCGGGGAGCTGTTTTTT
v_gene: TRBV18; d_gene: -; j_gene: TRBJ2-5; abundance: -; CDR3aa: CASSPQGNQETQYF; CDR3nt: TGTGCCAGCTCACCACAGGGGAACCAAGAGACCCAGTACTTC
v_gene: TRBV5-6; d_gene: -; j_gene: TRBJ2-7; abundance: -; CDR3aa: CASSLTGEQYF; CDR3nt: TGTGCCAGCAGCTTGACGGGAGAGCAGTACTTC
v_gene: TRBV6-5; d_gene: -; j_gene: TRBJ1-2; abundance: -; CDR3aa: CASSTQGGARGYTF; CDR3nt: TGTGCCAGCAGTACTCAAGGGGGGGCGAGAGGCTACACCTTC
v_gene: TRBV5-1; d_gene: -; j_gene: TRBJ2-7; abundance: once; CDR3aa: CASSLVGNYEQYF; CDR3nt: TGCGCCAGCAGCTTGGTGGGGAACTACGAGCAGTACTTC
v_gene: TRBV30; d_gene: -; j_gene: TRBJ2-3; abundance: -; CDR3aa: CAWSVHGADTQYF; CDR3nt: TGTGCCTGGAGTGTACACGGGGCAGATACGCAGTATTTT
v_gene: TRBV7-3; d_gene: -; j_gene: TRBJ2-5; abundance: few; CDR3aa: CASSLTHTVETQYF; CDR3nt: TGTGCCAGCAGCTTAACCCACACGGTAGAGACCCAGTACTTC
v_gene: TRBV5-1; d_gene: -; j_gene: TRBJ1-4; abundance: -; CDR3aa: CASSFEGGTEKLFF; CDR3nt: TGCGCCAGCAGCTTCGAAGGAGGAACGGAAAAACTGTTTTTT
v_gene: TRBV19; d_gene: -; j_gene: TRBJ2-1; abundance: -; CDR3aa: CASSTSGRGYNEQFF; CDR3nt: TGTGCCAGTAGTACCTCGGGGCGAGGCTACAATGAGCAGTTCTTC
v_gene: TRBV6-4; d_gene: TRBD1; j_gene: TRBJ2-1; abundance: -; CDR3aa: CASGTGRNEQFF; CDR3nt: TGTGCCAGCGGGACAGGGAGGAATGAGCAGTTCTTC
v_gene: TRBV6-5; d_gene: TRBD1; j_gene: TRBJ1-4; abundance: -; CDR3aa: CASSGPGQGSEKLFF; CDR3nt: TGTGCCAGCAGTGGGCCGGGACAGGGGAGTGAAAAACTGTTTTTT
v_gene: TRBV28; d_gene: TRBD1; j_gene: TRBJ1-2; abundance: -; CDR3aa: CASYSGQTANYGYTF; CDR3nt: TGTGCCAGCTACTCGGGACAGACCGCTAACTATGGCTACACCTTC
v_gene: TRBV2; d_gene: -; j_gene: TRBJ2-5; abundance: -; CDR3aa: CASSETQRPQETQYF; CDR3nt: TGTGCCAGCAGTGAAACCCAGAGGCCGCAAGAGACCCAGTACTTC
v_gene: TRBV2; d_gene: -; j_gene: TRBJ1-1; abundance: -; CDR3aa: CASSERRQAFF; CDR3nt: TGTGCCAGCAGTGAAAGGCGGCAAGCTTTCTTT
v_gene: TRBV5-6; d_gene: -; j_gene: TRBJ2-7; abundance: once; CDR3aa: CASSLDPFTYEQYF; CDR3nt: TGTGCCAGCAGCTTGGATCCGTTTACCTACGAGCAGTACTTC
v_gene: TRBV27; d_gene: TRBD1; j_gene: TRBJ1-2; abundance: -; CDR3aa: CASSFNQGEGYTF; CDR3nt: TGTGCCAGCAGTTTCAACCAGGGGGAGGGCTACACCTTC